One sample yielded the 9 T cell receptor beta chains listed below, sequenced in a study of human T cells and chemical hapten exposure. Indicated time point: patch test 3, about 24 weeks after DPC sensitization. Treatment specified: therapeutic diphenylcyclopropenone sensitization with weekly scalp DPC. TCRdb independently ran MiXCR on the RACE reads; one entry per CDR3 protein. The table lists roughly 100,000 distinct CDR3 sequences, under 40% of them singletons. The source material was whole blood, sampled in connection with sensitization to the hapten diphenylcyclopropenone (DPC). The source of these receptors is a man aged 40-49 years with alopecia areata. Some clones in this sample may be carry-over from other donors' samples.

This clonotype was observed a handful of times. This chain connects TRBV29-1 to TRBJ1-2; possible D gene TRBD1, 5 bases. Germline V lookup: CDR1 SQVTM, CDR2 ANQGSEA. V gave up 1 base and J gave up 8 bases, with 11 bases separating them. The CDR3 covers 12 residues. CDR3 in DNA: TGCAGCGTTGAAGGTCGGGGCGGGGGCTACACCTTC. This gives the protein CSVEGRGGGYTF.

The chain combines TRBV5-1 with TRBJ2-3; no clear D gene. The CDR3 is 15 amino acids. The germline gives CDR1 SGHRS, CDR2 YFSETQ. The V and J ends lost 0 bases and 2 bases respectively, with 10 bases between them. In DNA, the CDR3 is TGCGCCAGCAGCTTGGAGGCCGGAATCACAGATACGCAGTATTTT. Its translation is CASSLEAGITDTQYF.

Only a few counts were recorded for this clonotype. V and J are TRBV28 and TRBJ2-7; 8 bases line up with TRBD2. Germline-derived CDR1 and CDR2 are MDHEN and SYDVKM. The CDR3 is 14 amino acids. Germline trimming cut 2 bases from V and 2 bases from J; bases unmatched to any gene: 2. The CDR3 region is CASSLAGGAYEQYF. As DNA, the CDR3 is TGTGCCAGCAGTTTAGCGGGAGGCGCCTACGAGCAGTACTTC. The full variable domain, completed using reference TRBV28 and TRBJ2-7, is DVKVTQSSRYLVKRTGEKVFLECVQDMDHENMFWYRQDPGLGLRLIYFSYDVKMKEKGDIPEGYSVSREKKERFSLILESASTNQTSMYLCASSLAGGAYEQYFGPGTRLTVT.

This chain connects TRBV29-1 to TRBJ2-1; TRBD2 matches at 8 bases. The J segment lost 6 bases and the V segment lost 7 bases, leaving 26 bases of the junction unmatched. The CDR3 length is 19 residues. CDR1 and CDR2 (germline): SQVTM, ANQGSEA. The chain's CDR3 is CSAPARQGLGLALRNEQFF. The CDR3 DNA reads TGCAGCGCCCCAGCCCGCCAGGGTCTCGGACTAGCTCTCCGCAATGAGCAGTTCTTC.

The chain recombines TRBV11-2 with TRBJ2-3; 13 bases fit TRBD2. The CDR3 contains 16 residues. V shed 3 bases and J 5 bases; nucleotides not matched to a gene: 5. Germline CDR1 and CDR2: SGHAT and FQNNGV. The CDR3 sequence: CASSLGLAGLRDTQYF. DNA for the CDR3: TGTGCCAGCAGCTTGGGACTAGCGGGACTAAGAGATACGCAGTATTTT.

This clonotype turned up a few times. Written as DNA, the CDR3 is TGCGCCAGCAGCTTGGAGACTATAGGCACCGGGGAGCTGTTTTTT. Translation gives CASSLETIGTGELFF. The chain couples TRBV5-1 to TRBJ2-2; a weak D match, TRBD2 (5 bases). Looked up from germline, CDR1 is SGHRS and CDR2 is YFSETQ. The CDR3 consists of 15 residues. Trimming took off 0 bases at V and 4 bases at J, with 10 bases between the two ends.

A few counts support this clonotype. The chain links TRBV14 to TRBJ2-1, with 12 positions matching TRBD2. Trimming at V came to 6 bases and at J to 9 bases, leaving 6 bases not matched to a gene. Germline V lookup: CDR1 SGHDN, CDR2 FVKESK. The CDR3 contains 14 residues. This chain's CDR3 is CASSQTSGSIEQFF. The CDR3 DNA sequence: TGTGCCAGCAGTCAGACTAGCGGGAGTATTGAGCAGTTCTTC.

The chain recombines TRBV28 with TRBJ2-7; TRBD1 aligns across 11 bases. This CDR3 has 14 residues. The germline CDR1 and CDR2 sequences are MDHEN and SYDVKM. V shed 5 bases, J shed 6 bases, and the junction held 6 bases outside the gene matches. The CDR3 spells CASSPWTGGFEQYF. The CDR3 bases are TGTGCCAGCAGTCCTTGGACAGGGGGCTTCGAGCAGTACTTC.

The gene calls are TRBV12-3 or TRBV12-4 and TRBJ2-7, with D possibly being TRBD2 (6 bases). Trimming left V 3 bases short and J 6 bases short, with 12 bases between. The CDR3 length is 13 residues. The CDR3, as DNA: TGTGCCAGCAGTTTCCAGACTAGGGGCGAGCAGTACTTC. It yields the protein CASSFQTRGEQYF.